The 5 T cell receptor beta chains given below trace back to one sample, sequenced in a study of T cells in Graves' hyperthyroidism and ophthalmopathy (dated by TCRdb to about 2019). Library method: multiplex PCR. The sequencing machine was an Illumina HiSeq 2000. The TCR beta CDR3 regions were amplified from the RNA transcripts. For the first round of RT-PCR on the TCR CDR3, the HTBI primer set was used together with the Qiagen OneStep RT-PCR kit. Using fastp trimming at Q25 and MiXCR clonotype assembly, TCRdb reanalyzed the public sequencing data and kept in-frame beta chains. Rows with a matching CDR3 protein are joined into one entry that keeps the most common DNA and genes. The sample table records more than 500,000 distinct CDR3 sequences; around 43% of these occur just once. The ten largest clones take up about two fifths of the sample. Sequenced input: peripheral blood or thyroid tissue (not recorded which). The receptors originated from an adult woman with Graves' disease, either hyperthyroidism or ophthalmopathy (not recorded which).

J is TRBJ2-7 and V is TRBV25-1; 7 bases are shared with TRBD1. Per germline, CDR1 MGHDK and CDR2 SYGVNS. The CDR3 runs 14 residues. V lost 4 bases, J lost 5 bases, and 8 bases stayed unmatched. Here the CDR3 reads CASSAIEGAHEQYF. The CDR3 nucleotides read TGTGCCAGCAGTGCTATCGAGGGGGCACACGAGCAGTACTTC.

Ten or more counts support this clonotype. V is TRBV5-4 and J is TRBJ1-1, with D perhaps TRBD1 (5 bases). The CDR3 consists of 15 residues. CDR1 and CDR2 (germline): SGHNT, YYREEE (reference sequence). The germline V and J ends were trimmed by 4 bases and 5 bases, with 18 bases remaining between them. In DNA form, the CDR3 reads TGTGCCAGCAGCCCGGGTGGGACGGGGAGGACTGAAGCTTTCTTT. Translating it yields CASSPGGTGRTEAFF.

This clonotype has a count of ten or more. The CDR3 loop reads CASSSGANTGELFF. CDR3 nucleotides: TGTGCCAGCAGTTCTGGGGCGAACACCGGGGAGCTGTTTTTT. The chain joins TRBV12-3 or TRBV12-4 to TRBJ2-2; D remains unclear. Trimming removed 4 bases at V and 0 bases at J, with 6 bases between. This CDR3 contains 14 residues.

This clonotype was picked up a small number of times. The gene calls are TRBV7-9 and TRBJ1-2; no definite D call. CDR1 and CDR2 (germline): SEHNR, FQNEAQ (reference sequence). This CDR3 has 12 residues. V was clipped by 5 bases and J by 11 bases, with 15 bases between them. The CDR3 protein is CASSAPQAKYTF. For the CDR3, the DNA is TGTGCCAGCAGCGCCCCGCAGGCCAAGTACACCTTC.

Many counts were recorded for this clonotype. This chain connects TRBV5-4 to TRBJ2-2; TRBD2 aligns across 11 bases. The germline CDR1 and CDR2 sequences are SGHNT and YYREEE (reference sequence). V dropped 5 bases and J dropped 4; count of bases not matched to a gene: 4. This CDR3 has 15 residues. In DNA, the CDR3 is TGTGCCAGCAGACTAGCGGGAGCTAGCACCGGGGAGCTGTTTTTT. It yields the protein CASRLAGASTGELFF.